This paragraph reports one T cell receptor beta chain. Its specificity is not known. The germline gives CDR1 SNHLY, CDR2 FYNNEI. V shed 4 bases and J 2 bases; nucleotides not matched to a gene: 8. CDR3 length equals 16 residues. The data derive from a study of CD8+ T cells in alopecia areata. Study overall: The duration of tofacitinib was 6 to 18 months, with 6 months off drug afterward. Severity in treated patients was scored by percentage of scalp area affected. Whole-study results and caveats: Greater clonality was observed in lesional scalp samples, especially alopecia totalis/universalis, versus normal scalp.

Treatment denoted: oral pan-JAK inhibitor, 5-10 mg twice daily. Sequencing templates came from extracted RNA that was reverse transcribed into cDNA. This table comes from immunoSEQ multiplex PCR, and its TCRdb copy is limited to in-frame clones, with some not included. The table includes about 200,000 clones, 55% to 75% detected once. The sequencing used CD4+ T cells sorted from blood, collected at week 24, from a patient treated with tofacitinib. The receptor's source is a human donor with alopecia areata. The chain recombines TRBV2 with TRBJ2-1, with 7 bases fitting TRBD1. The CDR3, as DNA: TGTGCCAGCAGTGTAGTCCGACAGGGCCCCTACAATGAGCAGTTCTTC. Translating gives CASSVVRQGPYNEQFF.